The rows below give T cell receptor beta chains drawn from one sample of a study of control samples from healthy donors and cancer patients. Repertoires were generated with immunoSEQ multiplex PCR, while TCRdb's copy carries only in-frame clones and drops some. The repertoire holds 90,000 to 150,000 clones, with about nine tenths as singletons. Sequencing was carried out using blood. These receptors came from a woman between 18 and 29 years old in good health. CDR3s include the opening cysteine and the closing phenylalanine or tryptophan. A D gene is named only where the DNA matches it firmly. Expanded clones are given a class, and other clones once, few, many or no size at all.

cdr3_aa,cdr3_nt,j_call,d_call,clone_size,v_call
CAWSPGGPSEKLFF,TGTGCCTGGAGCCCCGGGGGGCCCAGTGAAAAACTGTTTTTT,TRBJ1-4,.,.,TRBV30
CASSLWPRQDRSNQPQHF,TGTGCCAGCAGTTTATGGCCCCGACAGGATCGTAGCAATCAGCCCCAGCATTTT,TRBJ1-5,.,.,TRBV28
CASSVVGDPSYNEQFF,TGTGCCAGCAGTGTAGTAGGGGACCCGTCCTACAATGAGCAGTTCTTC,TRBJ2-1,.,.,TRBV2
CASRVPGRYNEQFF,TGTGCCAGCAGAGTGCCGGGACGGTACAATGAGCAGTTCTTC,TRBJ2-1,.,.,TRBV28
CSVDDFRNEQFF,TGCAGCGTTGACGACTTTCGGAATGAGCAGTTCTTC,TRBJ2-1,.,.,TRBV29-1
CASSLLTGLGTEAFF,TGTGCCAGCAGCCTACTGACAGGTCTTGGCACTGAAGCTTTCTTT,TRBJ1-1,.,.,TRBV7-6
CASSLSSGGLNYGYTF,TGTGCCAGCAGTTTATCTTCGGGGGGCCTTAACTATGGCTACACCTTC,TRBJ1-2,.,.,TRBV28
CASSQDLREGDTGELFF,TGCGCCAGCAGCCAAGATCTCCGGGAGGGCGACACCGGGGAGCTGTTTTTT,TRBJ2-2,TRBD2,.,TRBV4-3
CASSFGKDTEAFF,TGTGCCAGCAGTTTTGGGAAAGACACTGAAGCTTTCTTT,TRBJ1-1,.,.,TRBV12-3/TRBV12-4
CASSAGTSGGLQETQYF,TGTGCCAGCAGCGCAGGGACTAGCGGGGGCCTCCAAGAGACCCAGTACTTC,TRBJ2-5,TRBD2,.,TRBV9
CASSPQDTQYF,TGTGCCAGCAGTCCCCAAGATACGCAGTATTTT,TRBJ2-3,.,.,TRBV28
CAWSGVANEKLFF,TGTGCCTGGAGTGGGGTCGCTAATGAAAAACTGTTTTTT,TRBJ1-4,.,once,TRBV30
CASSLEDRVGYDYTF,TGTGCCAGCAGCTTAGAGGATAGGGTGGGGTATGACTACACCTTC,TRBJ1-2,.,.,TRBV7-2
CASSMTGLLDNSPLHF,TGTGCCAGCTCAATGACGGGGCTTCTAGATAATTCACCCCTCCACTTT,TRBJ1-6,.,once,TRBV18
CAWSATRGFNEKLFF,TGTGCCTGGAGTGCCACCAGGGGTTTTAATGAAAAACTGTTTTTT,TRBJ1-4,.,.,TRBV30
CASTQGGVPRSPLHF,TGTGCCAGCACCCAAGGCGGGGTTCCCCGTTCACCCCTCCACTTT,TRBJ1-6,.,.,TRBV5-4
CASEIHAYEQYF,TGTGCCAGCGAGATCCATGCCTACGAGCAGTACTTC,TRBJ2-7,.,.,TRBV6-5
CASRTARGRGSSNEKLFF,TGTGCCAGCAGAACAGCAAGGGGGAGGGGGTCCTCTAATGAAAAACTGTTTTTT,TRBJ1-4,.,.,TRBV27
CASSFTGGAGETQYF,TGTGCCAGCAGTTTTACCGGGGGGGCCGGAGAGACCCAGTACTTC,TRBJ2-5,TRBD2,.,TRBV7-3
CATSRDHRQGRGINYGYTF,TGTGCCACCAGCAGAGATCATAGACAGGGGAGAGGGATTAACTATGGCTACACCTTC,TRBJ1-2,TRBD1,.,TRBV15
CASQQGYEQYF,TGCGCCAGTCAACAGGGCTACGAGCAGTACTTC,TRBJ2-7,.,.,TRBV5-1
CASSTITGGNSHNEQFF,TGTGCCAGTAGTACCATAACGGGAGGGAACTCCCACAATGAGCAGTTCTTC,TRBJ2-1,TRBD2,.,TRBV19
CASSLLCCGRAVTDTQYF,TGCGCCAGCAGCTTGCTGTGCTGTGGGAGGGCCGTGACAGATACGCAGTATTTT,TRBJ2-3,TRBD2,.,TRBV5-1
CASTPREPVERDTQYF,TGTGCCAGTACCCCGCGGGAGCCGGTTGAGAGAGATACGCAGTATTTT,TRBJ2-3,TRBD2,.,TRBV19
CASSHRGGANEQFF,TGTGCCAGCAGTCACAGGGGAGGGGCCAATGAGCAGTTCTTC,TRBJ2-1,.,once,TRBV2
CATPGGKRDRTNEKLFF,TGTGCCACTCCCGGGGGGAAGCGGGATAGGACTAATGAAAAACTGTTTTTT,TRBJ1-4,.,few,TRBV28
CATSRDSILPEAFF,TGTGCCACCAGCAGAGACTCAATTCTCCCTGAAGCTTTCTTT,TRBJ1-1,.,once,TRBV15
CASSTGTGRRYGYTF,TGTGCCAGCAGCACCGGGACAGGGAGACGATATGGCTACACCTTC,TRBJ1-2,TRBD1,.,TRBV27
CASGLVQVGLYTGQPQHF,TGTGCTAGTGGTTTGGTCCAAGTCGGCCTATATACCGGTCAGCCCCAGCATTTT,TRBJ1-5,.,.,TRBV12-5
CATSRDRRPGSSYNEQFF,TGTGCCACCAGCAGAGATCGTAGGCCAGGTAGCTCCTACAATGAGCAGTTCTTC,TRBJ2-1,.,.,TRBV15
CASSQDVTGRPRGTDTQYF,TGCGCCAGCAGCCAAGATGTGACTGGGCGCCCCCGGGGCACAGATACGCAGTATTTT,TRBJ2-3,.,.,TRBV4-3
CASSQGSEMNTEAFF,TGCGCCAGCAGCCAAGGGTCAGAGATGAACACTGAAGCTTTCTTT,TRBJ1-1,.,.,TRBV4-1
CASSRAENTEAFF,TGTGCCAGCAGCCGGGCAGAGAACACTGAAGCTTTCTTT,TRBJ1-1,.,.,TRBV12-3/TRBV12-4
CASSETGTSGDNEQFF,TGTGCCAGCAGTGAAACCGGGACTAGCGGTGACAATGAGCAGTTCTTC,TRBJ2-1,TRBD2,.,TRBV2
CASSQDRYRGSYEQYF,TGCGCCAGCAGCCAAGATCGATATCGTGGCTCCTACGAGCAGTACTTC,TRBJ2-7,.,few,TRBV4-1
CASSLIAQTYEQYF,TGTGCCAGCAGCTTGATCGCACAAACCTACGAGCAGTACTTC,TRBJ2-7,.,.,TRBV5-6
CASRRRDRRNTEAFF,TGTGCCAGCAGGCGACGGGACAGGCGTAACACTGAAGCTTTCTTT,TRBJ1-1,TRBD1,.,TRBV6-5
CASGKHGASGEQYF,TGTGCCAGCGGCAAGCACGGTGCGAGTGGCGAGCAGTACTTC,TRBJ2-7,.,.,TRBV3-1/TRBV3-2
CASSFSGTVSYEQYF,TGTGCCAGCAGCTTTTCAGGGACAGTTTCCTACGAGCAGTACTTC,TRBJ2-7,TRBD1,.,TRBV7-2
CASSVTDRAGFSYNEQFF,TGTGCCAGCAGTGTGACGGACAGGGCGGGCTTCTCCTACAATGAGCAGTTCTTC,TRBJ2-1,TRBD1,.,TRBV6-4
CASSIRFQGEYNEQFF,TGTGCCAGTAGTATACGGTTTCAGGGGGAGTACAATGAGCAGTTCTTC,TRBJ2-1,TRBD1,.,TRBV19
CASSLDRGSNQPQHF,TGTGCCAGCAGCCTGGACAGGGGGAGCAATCAGCCCCAGCATTTT,TRBJ1-5,TRBD1,.,TRBV6-5
CAWSVGLKYGYTF,TGTGCCTGGAGTGTAGGGCTGAAATATGGCTACACCTTC,TRBJ1-2,.,.,TRBV30
CASSYRTGTSGGYEQYF,TGTGCCAGCAGTTACCGTACTGGGACTAGCGGGGGCTACGAGCAGTACTTC,TRBJ2-7,TRBD2,.,TRBV6-2/TRBV6-3
CASSLNTGSPLHF,TGTGCCAGCAGCTTGAACACGGGATCACCCCTCCACTTT,TRBJ1-6,.,.,TRBV5-5
CASSSPRRYEQYF,TGTGCCAGCAGCTCCCCGCGAAGGTATGAGCAGTACTTC,TRBJ2-7,.,few,TRBV28
CASSSGDRVPYGYTF,TGTGCCAGCAGCTCAGGGGACAGGGTACCCTATGGCTACACCTTC,TRBJ1-2,TRBD1,.,TRBV6-5
CASSLRRTSTDTQYF,TGTGCCAGCAGCTTACGGCGGACTAGCACAGATACGCAGTATTTT,TRBJ2-3,.,.,TRBV7-2
CASSEAFSSGDRAYEQYF,TGTGCCAGCAGTGAAGCCTTTTCTTCGGGGGACAGGGCCTACGAGCAGTACTTC,TRBJ2-7,TRBD1,.,TRBV25-1
CASSSSSGRAYEQYF,TGTGCCAGCAGCTCATCTAGCGGGAGGGCCTACGAGCAGTACTTC,TRBJ2-7,TRBD2,.,TRBV7-3
CASSPPARSTDTQYF,TGTGCCAGCTCACCCCCGGCTAGGAGCACAGATACGCAGTATTTT,TRBJ2-3,.,.,TRBV18
CASSPWGDDTQYF,TGTGCCAGCAGTCCCTGGGGTGACGATACGCAGTATTTT,TRBJ2-3,.,.,TRBV28
CAWSSGTGSYEQYF,TGTGCCTGGAGTTCAGGGACAGGATCCTACGAGCAGTACTTC,TRBJ2-7,TRBD1,once,TRBV30